This TCR beta chain was identified in a study of T cells in Graves' hyperthyroidism and ophthalmopathy. Researchers took RNA transcripts and amplified the TCR beta CDR3 regions from them. Researchers ran a first-round RT-PCR on the TCR CDR3 using the HTBI primer set. A single record per CDR3 protein comes from TCRdb applying MiXCR to the multiplex PCR reads. The repertoire holds about 640,000 distinct CDR3 sequences, with less than 25% as singletons. This clonotype was detected ten times or more. This CDR3 comprises 15 residues. V lost 5 bases and J lost 0, with 12 bases in between. From germline, CDR1 is SEHNR and CDR2 FQNEAQ (reference sequence).

Sequencing was carried out using blood. The chain is built from TRBV7-9 and TRBJ2-3; TRBD1 or TRBD2 may be the D gene (5 bases each). The TCR comes from a man aged 30 to 39 with Graves' ophthalmopathy. The chain's CDR3 is CASSAWGGSTDTQYF. CDR3 sequence (DNA): TGTGCCAGCAGCGCGTGGGGCGGGAGCACAGATACGCAGTATTTT.